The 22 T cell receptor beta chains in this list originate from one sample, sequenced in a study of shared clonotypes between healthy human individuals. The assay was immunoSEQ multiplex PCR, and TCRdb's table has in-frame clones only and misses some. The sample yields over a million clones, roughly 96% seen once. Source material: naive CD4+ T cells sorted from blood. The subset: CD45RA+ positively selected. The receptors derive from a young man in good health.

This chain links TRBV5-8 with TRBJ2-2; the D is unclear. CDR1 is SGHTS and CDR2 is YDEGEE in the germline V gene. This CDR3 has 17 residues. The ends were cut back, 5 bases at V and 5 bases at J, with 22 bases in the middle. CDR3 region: CASSPPLLGVRTGELFF. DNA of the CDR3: TGTGCCAGCAGTCCCCCCTTGCTGGGCGTCAGAACCGGGGAGCTGTTTTTT.

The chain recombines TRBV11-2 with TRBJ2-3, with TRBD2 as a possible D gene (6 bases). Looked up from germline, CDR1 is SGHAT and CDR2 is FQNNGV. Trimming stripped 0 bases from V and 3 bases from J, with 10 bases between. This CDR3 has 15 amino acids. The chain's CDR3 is CASSLDGSGTDTQYF. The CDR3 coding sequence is TGTGCCAGCAGCTTAGACGGGAGTGGGACAGATACGCAGTATTTT.

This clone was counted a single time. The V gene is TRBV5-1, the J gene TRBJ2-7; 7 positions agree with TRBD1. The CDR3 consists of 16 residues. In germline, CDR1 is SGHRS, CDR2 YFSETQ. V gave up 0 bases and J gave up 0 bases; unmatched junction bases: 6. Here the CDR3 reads CASSLAPRQGSYEQYF. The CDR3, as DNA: TGCGCCAGCAGCTTGGCGCCCCGACAGGGCTCCTACGAGCAGTACTTC.

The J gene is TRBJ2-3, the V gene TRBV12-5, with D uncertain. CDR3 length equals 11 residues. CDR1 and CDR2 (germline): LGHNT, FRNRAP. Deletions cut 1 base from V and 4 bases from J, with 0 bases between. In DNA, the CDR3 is TGTGCTAGTGGTTTGGCAGATACGCAGTATTTT. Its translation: CASGLADTQYF.

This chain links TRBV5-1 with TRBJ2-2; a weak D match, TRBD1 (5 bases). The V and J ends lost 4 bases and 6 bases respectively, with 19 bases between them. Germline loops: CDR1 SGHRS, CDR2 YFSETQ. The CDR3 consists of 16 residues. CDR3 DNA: TGCGCCAGCAGCCTGAGAATGTTAACAGGAGCCGGGGAGCTGTTTTTT. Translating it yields CASSLRMLTGAGELFF.

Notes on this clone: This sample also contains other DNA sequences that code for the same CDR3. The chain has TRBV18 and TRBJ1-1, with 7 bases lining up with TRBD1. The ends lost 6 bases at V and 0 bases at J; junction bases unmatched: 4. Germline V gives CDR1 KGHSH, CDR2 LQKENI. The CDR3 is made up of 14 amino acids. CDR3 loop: CASSHDRVNTEAFF. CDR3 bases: TGTGCCAGCTCCCACGACAGGGTGAACACTGAAGCTTTCTTT.

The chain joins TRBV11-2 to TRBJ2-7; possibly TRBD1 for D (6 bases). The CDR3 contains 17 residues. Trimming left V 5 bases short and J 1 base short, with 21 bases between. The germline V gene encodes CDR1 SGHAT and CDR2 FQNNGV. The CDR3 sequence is CASSPYRTGPGSYEQYF. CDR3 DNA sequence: TGTGCCAGCAGCCCCTATCGAACAGGGCCTGGTTCCTACGAGCAGTACTTC.

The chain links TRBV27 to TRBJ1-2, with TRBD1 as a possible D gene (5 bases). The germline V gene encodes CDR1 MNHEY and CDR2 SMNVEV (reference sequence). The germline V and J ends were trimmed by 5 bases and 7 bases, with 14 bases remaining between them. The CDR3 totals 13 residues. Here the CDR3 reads CASSATREAGYTF. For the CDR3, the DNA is TGTGCCAGCAGTGCCACCAGGGAGGCTGGCTACACCTTC.

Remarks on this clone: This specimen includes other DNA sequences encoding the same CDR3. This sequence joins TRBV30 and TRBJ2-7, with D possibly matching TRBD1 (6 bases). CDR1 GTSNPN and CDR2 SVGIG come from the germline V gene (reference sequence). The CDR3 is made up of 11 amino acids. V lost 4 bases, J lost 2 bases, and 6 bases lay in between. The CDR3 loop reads CAWNRAYEQYF. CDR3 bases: TGTGCCTGGAACAGGGCCTACGAGCAGTACTTC.

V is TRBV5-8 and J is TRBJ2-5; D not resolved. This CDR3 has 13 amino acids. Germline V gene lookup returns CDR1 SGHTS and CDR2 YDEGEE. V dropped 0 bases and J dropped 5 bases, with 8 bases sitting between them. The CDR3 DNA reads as TGTGCCAGCAGCTTGGTTGGATCGGAGACCCAGTACTTC. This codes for CASSLVGSETQYF.

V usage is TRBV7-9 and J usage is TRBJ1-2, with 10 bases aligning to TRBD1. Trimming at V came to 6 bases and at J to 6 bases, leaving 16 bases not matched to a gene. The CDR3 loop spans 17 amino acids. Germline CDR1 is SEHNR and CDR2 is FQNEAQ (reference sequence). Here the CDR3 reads CASRHRTGGPSGDGYTF. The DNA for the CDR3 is TGTGCCAGCAGACACCGGACAGGGGGACCTTCAGGAGATGGCTACACCTTC.

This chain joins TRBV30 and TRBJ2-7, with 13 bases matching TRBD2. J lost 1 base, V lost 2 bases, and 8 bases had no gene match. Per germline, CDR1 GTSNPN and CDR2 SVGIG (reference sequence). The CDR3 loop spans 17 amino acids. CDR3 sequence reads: CAWSLGLAGWISYEQYF. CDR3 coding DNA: TGTGCCTGGAGTCTGGGACTAGCGGGATGGATTTCCTACGAGCAGTACTTC.

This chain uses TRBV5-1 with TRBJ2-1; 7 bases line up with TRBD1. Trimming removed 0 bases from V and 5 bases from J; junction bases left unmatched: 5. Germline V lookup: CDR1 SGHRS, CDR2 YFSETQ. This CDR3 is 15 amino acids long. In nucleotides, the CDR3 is TGCGCCAGCAGCTTGGGACAGGGACCTAACAATGAGCAGTTCTTC. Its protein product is CASSLGQGPNNEQFF.

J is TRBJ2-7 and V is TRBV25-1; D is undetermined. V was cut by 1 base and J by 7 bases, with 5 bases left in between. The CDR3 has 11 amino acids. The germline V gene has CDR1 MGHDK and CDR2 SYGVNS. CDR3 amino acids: CASSELGEQYF. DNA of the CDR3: TGTGCCAGCAGTGAATTGGGAGAGCAGTACTTC.

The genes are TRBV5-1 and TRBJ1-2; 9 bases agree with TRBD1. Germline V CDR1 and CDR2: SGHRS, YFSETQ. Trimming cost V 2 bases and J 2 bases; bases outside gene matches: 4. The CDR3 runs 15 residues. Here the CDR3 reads CASSFTGGANYGYTF. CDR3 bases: TGCGCCAGCAGCTTCACAGGGGGCGCCAACTATGGCTACACCTTC.

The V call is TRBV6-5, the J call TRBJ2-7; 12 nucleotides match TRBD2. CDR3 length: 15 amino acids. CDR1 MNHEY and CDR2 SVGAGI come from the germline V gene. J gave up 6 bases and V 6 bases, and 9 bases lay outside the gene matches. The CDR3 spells CASRKLRTSGTEQYF. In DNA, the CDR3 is TGTGCCAGCAGAAAACTGAGGACTAGCGGGACCGAGCAGTACTTC.

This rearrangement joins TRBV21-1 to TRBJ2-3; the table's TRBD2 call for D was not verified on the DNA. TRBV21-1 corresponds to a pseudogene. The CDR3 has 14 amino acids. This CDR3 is CARGMTSKADTQYF. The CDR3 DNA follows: TGTGCCAGAGGGATGACTAGCAAAGCGGATACGCAGTATTTT.

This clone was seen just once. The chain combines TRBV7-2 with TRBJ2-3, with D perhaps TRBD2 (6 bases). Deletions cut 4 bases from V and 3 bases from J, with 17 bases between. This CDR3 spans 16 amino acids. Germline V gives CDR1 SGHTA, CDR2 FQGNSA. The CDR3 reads CASSSSIQTRTDTQYF. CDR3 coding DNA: TGTGCCAGCAGCTCCTCCATCCAGACTAGGACAGATACGCAGTATTTT.

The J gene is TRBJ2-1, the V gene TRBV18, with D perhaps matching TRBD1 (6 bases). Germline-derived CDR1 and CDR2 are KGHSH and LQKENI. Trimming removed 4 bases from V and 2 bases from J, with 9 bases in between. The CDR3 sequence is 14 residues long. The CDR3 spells CASSRDRTYNEQFF. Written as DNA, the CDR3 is TGTGCCAGCTCACGAGACAGGACCTACAATGAGCAGTTCTTC.

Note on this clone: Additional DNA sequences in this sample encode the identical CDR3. The CDR3: CASSVDQGPYEQYF. In nucleotides, the CDR3 is TGTGCCAGCAGCGTAGACCAGGGACCCTACGAGCAGTACTTC. The chain employs TRBV9 and TRBJ2-7; D assignment may be TRBD1 or TRBD2 (5 bases each). The CDR3 runs to 14 residues. Germline loops: CDR1 SGDLS, CDR2 YYNGEE. V was cut by 0 bases and J by 2 bases, with 9 bases left in between. The whole variable domain, filled in from reference TRBV9 and TRBJ2-7, reads DSGVTQTPKHLITATGQRVTLRCSPRSGDLSVYWYQQSLDQGLQFLIQYYNGEERAKGNILERFSAQQFPDLHSELNLSSLELGDSALYFCASSVDQGPYEQYFGPGTRLTVT.

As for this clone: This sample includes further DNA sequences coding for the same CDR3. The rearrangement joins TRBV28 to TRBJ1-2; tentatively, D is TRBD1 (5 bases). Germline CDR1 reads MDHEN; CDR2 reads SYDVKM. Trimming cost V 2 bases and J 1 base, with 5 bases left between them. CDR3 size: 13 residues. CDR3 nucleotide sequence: TGTGCCAGCAGTTTACAGGGTAACTATGGCTACACCTTC. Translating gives CASSLQGNYGYTF.

The CDR3 DNA sequence: TGTGCCAGCAGTTTAGGCCCGGGAGCCGGGGAGCTGTTTTTT. Encoded protein: CASSLGPGAGELFF. J is TRBJ2-2 and V is TRBV27; D is perhaps TRBD2 (6 bases). Germline V lookup: CDR1 MNHEY, CDR2 SMNVEV (reference sequence). V was trimmed by 2 bases and J by 6 bases, leaving 10 bases between them. The CDR3 contains 14 residues.